A selection of T cell receptor beta chains follows, all from one sample in a study of blood T cell repertoires in COVID-19. Profiled with immunoSEQ multiplex PCR; TCRdb holds only in-frame clones, not every one. The top ten clones hold roughly 14% of a sample with around 290,000 clones, approximately 86% of them seen once. Sequences were obtained from peripheral blood. Source of these receptors: a woman between 65 and 79 years old with COVID-19, enrolled during active disease. Both conserved end residues are part of each CDR3. Fields, in order: D gene, V gene, clone size, J gene, CDR3 DNA, CDR3 protein. The D gene is left open where the match is weak. Not all rows give a size; the values are once, few, many and, for expanded clones, a class.

>TRBD1|TRBV9|.|TRBJ1-6
TGTGCCAGCAGCGCGGGGGACAGGGCGTTGGAGACCCTCCACTTT
CASSAGDRALETLHF
>TRBD2|TRBV7-3|.|TRBJ2-3
TGTGCCAGCAGCACTAGTCCTAGCGGGGGGGCCGGAGATACGCAGTATTTT
CASSTSPSGGAGDTQYF
>TRBD2|TRBV27|.|TRBJ2-3
TGTGCCAGCAGCCCGTGGGGACTAGCGGCCACAGATACGCAGTATTTT
CASSPWGLAATDTQYF
>.|TRBV2|once|TRBJ1-1
TGTGCCAGCAGTAGGATGTTTCACAGTGAAGCTTTCTTT
CASSRMFHSEAFF
>.|TRBV13|.|TRBJ2-3
TGTGCCAGCAGCTTAGGCAAGCGGTTTAATAGCACAGATACGCAGTATTTT
CASSLGKRFNSTDTQYF
>.|TRBV12-3/TRBV12-4|.|TRBJ1-2
TGTGCCAGCAGTTCGGGGGACTATGGCTACACCTTC
CASSSGDYGYTF
>.|TRBV5-1|.|TRBJ2-3
TGCGCCAGCAGCGGGGCATACACGGACACAGATACGCAGTATTTT
CASSGAYTDTDTQYF
>.|TRBV30|.|TRBJ1-5
TGTGCCTGGAGTCTAGGGGCCCAGGGGCGGGGGCAGCCCCAGCATTTT
CAWSLGAQGRGQPQHF
>TRBD1|TRBV4-1|.|TRBJ1-4
TGCGCCAGCAGCCTGACGGACAGGGGGGGGGAAAAACTGTTTTTT
CASSLTDRGGEKLFF
>.|TRBV24-1|.|TRBJ2-2
TGTGCCACCAGACGGGACGGGACAACCGGGGAGCTGTTTTTT
CATRRDGTTGELFF
>TRBD1|TRBV7-2|.|TRBJ1-3
TGTGCCAGCAGCCTCGGGACAGGGTTCGTAGGAAGAAACACCATATATTTT
CASSLGTGFVGRNTIYF
>.|TRBV2|once|TRBJ1-3
TGTGCCAGCAGTACTTCAAGAGGCACCATATATTTT
CASSTSRGTIYF
>TRBD1|TRBV27|.|TRBJ2-2
TGTGCCAGCAGGTCCGACAGGGTTCTAACCGGGGAGCTGTTTTTT
CASRSDRVLTGELFF
>.|TRBV9|.|TRBJ1-5
TGTGCCAGCAGCTCCCGGGTTCAAGGGGATCCCCAGCATTTT
CASSSRVQGDPQHF
>TRBD1|TRBV20-1|.|TRBJ2-7
TGCAGTGCTAGTAGAGATGGACAGGCCTACGAGCAGTACTTC
CSASRDGQAYEQYF
>.|TRBV19|.|TRBJ1-4
TGTGCCAGTAGTATGGCGTCAGGGAGGCTAGAACTGTTTTTT
CASSMASGRLELFF
>TRBD1|TRBV7-2|.|TRBJ1-1
TGTGCCAGCAGCCTCAGGGGGCCGAACACTGAAGCTTTCTTT
CASSLRGPNTEAFF
>TRBD1|TRBV30|.|TRBJ2-7
TGTGCCTGGAGTGCCGGGACAGGGCGCTACGAGCAGTACTTC
CAWSAGTGRYEQYF
>.|TRBV19|.|TRBJ1-5
TGTGCCAGTACTGGGGGGAATCAGCCCCAGCATTTT
CASTGGNQPQHF
>.|TRBV28|.|TRBJ1-6
TGTGCCAGCAGCGTCGTCGATTCACCCCTCCACTTT
CASSVVDSPLHF
>.|TRBV15|.|TRBJ1-1
TGTGCCACCAGCAGACAGGGGTTGAACACTGAAGCTTTCTTT
CATSRQGLNTEAFF
>TRBD2|TRBV28|.|TRBJ2-2
TGTGCCAGCGGGGGGGAGGACATCGGGGAGCTGTTTTTT
CASGGEDIGELFF
>TRBD1|TRBV27|.|TRBJ1-2
TGTGCCAGCAGTTTACGACAGGGTTATGGCTACACCTTC
CASSLRQGYGYTF
>TRBD1|TRBV5-4|.|TRBJ1-1
TGTGCCAGCAGCTATAATACAGGGGTTCGCACTGAAGCTTTCTTT
CASSYNTGVRTEAFF
>.|TRBV11-2|.|TRBJ1-2
TGTGCCAGCAGCTTAGGGACATATTATGGCTACACCTTC
CASSLGTYYGYTF
>TRBD2|TRBV7-2|.|TRBJ2-5
TGTGCCAGCAGCTTAGCGCTAGCGGGCCAAGAGACCCAGTACTTC
CASSLALAGQETQYF
>.|TRBV19|.|TRBJ1-2
TGTGCCAGTAGTATCACCACAGGTTCTAACTATGGCTACACCTTC
CASSITTGSNYGYTF
>.|TRBV6-2/TRBV6-3|.|TRBJ1-3
TGTGCCAGCAGCGGAGGAGCACGGGGAAACACCATATATTTT
CASSGGARGNTIYF